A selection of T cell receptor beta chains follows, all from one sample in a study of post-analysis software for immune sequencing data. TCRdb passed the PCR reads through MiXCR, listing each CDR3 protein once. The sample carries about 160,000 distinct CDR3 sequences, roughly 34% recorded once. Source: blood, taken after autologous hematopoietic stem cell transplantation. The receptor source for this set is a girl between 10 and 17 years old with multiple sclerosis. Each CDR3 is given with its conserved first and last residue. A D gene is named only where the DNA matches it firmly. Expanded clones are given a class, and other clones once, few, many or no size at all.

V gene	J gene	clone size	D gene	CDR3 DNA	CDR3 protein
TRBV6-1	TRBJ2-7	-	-	TGTGCCAGCAGTACGGACGGGGCAGGCGAGCAGTACTTC	CASSTDGAGEQYF
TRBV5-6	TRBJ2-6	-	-	TGTGCCAGCAGCAGACGGCTTTCTGGGGCCAACGTCCTGACTTTC	CASSRRLSGANVLTF
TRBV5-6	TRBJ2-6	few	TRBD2	TGTGCCAGCAGCTTGGGTGAGCTACGAAGGACTAGCGGGAGCTCTGGGGCCAACGTCCTGACTTTC	CASSLGELRRTSGSSGANVLTF
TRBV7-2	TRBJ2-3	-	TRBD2	TGTGCCAGCAGCTTAAGCGGGGGGGGGGATACGCAGTATTTT	CASSLSGGGDTQYF
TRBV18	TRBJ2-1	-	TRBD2	TGTACCAGCTCACCACCCCTAGCGGGAGAGGTCAATGAGCAGTTCTTC	CTSSPPLAGEVNEQFF
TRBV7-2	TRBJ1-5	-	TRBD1	TGTGCCAGCAGCTTTGACAGGGGACAGCCCCAGCATTTT	CASSFDRGQPQHF
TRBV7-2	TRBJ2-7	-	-	TGTGCCAGCAGCTTAAACTCGGGGGAGGACGAGCAGTACTTC	CASSLNSGEDEQYF
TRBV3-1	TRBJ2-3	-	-	TGTGCCCGATCGAGGTTCTCGAGCCAAAAAAATCCTAGCACAGATACGCAGTATTTT	CARSRFSSQKNPSTDTQYF
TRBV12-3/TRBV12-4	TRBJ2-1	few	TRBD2	TGTGCCAGCAAATCTCTAGCGGGAGTCGATGAGCAGTTCTTC	CASKSLAGVDEQFF
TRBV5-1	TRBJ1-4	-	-	TGCGCCAGCAGCTTGCTCGGGGAGGGTGAAAAACTGTTTTTT	CASSLLGEGEKLFF
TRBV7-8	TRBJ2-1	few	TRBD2	TGTGCCAGCAGCTCTCTAGCGGGAGGGACTGGTGAGCAGTTCTTC	CASSSLAGGTGEQFF
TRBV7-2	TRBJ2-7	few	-	TGTGCCAGCAGCTTAGGCTCGAACGAGCAGTACTTC	CASSLGSNEQYF
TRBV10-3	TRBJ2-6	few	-	TGTGCCATCAGTACCAGGGGCTCAGGGGCCAACGTCCTGACTTTC	CAISTRGSGANVLTF
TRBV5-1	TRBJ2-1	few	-	TGCGCCAGCAGCTTGGGTGGCGGGCTTTCCTACAATGAGCAGTTCTTC	CASSLGGGLSYNEQFF